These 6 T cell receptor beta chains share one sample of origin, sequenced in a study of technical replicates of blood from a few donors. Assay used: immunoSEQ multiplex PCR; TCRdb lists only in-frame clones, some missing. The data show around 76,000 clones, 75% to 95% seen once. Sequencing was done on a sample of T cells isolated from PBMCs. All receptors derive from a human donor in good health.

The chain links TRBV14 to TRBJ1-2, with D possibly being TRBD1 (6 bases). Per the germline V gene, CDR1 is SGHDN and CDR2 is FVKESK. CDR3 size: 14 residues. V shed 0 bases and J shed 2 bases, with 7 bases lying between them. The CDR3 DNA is TGTGCCAGCAGCCAAGATGACAGGAACTATGGCTACACCTTC. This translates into CASSQDDRNYGYTF.

DNA for the CDR3: TGTGCCAGCAGCTTTACGCGGAGGAGCTCGGGGGCCAACGTCCTGACTTTC. This translates into CASSFTRRSSGANVLTF. The chain combines TRBV7-6 with TRBJ2-6; possibly TRBD2 for D (5 bases). V lost 3 bases to trimming and J lost 4 bases, with 16 bases between them. Germline V gives CDR1 SGHVS, CDR2 FNYEAQ. CDR3 length: 17 residues.

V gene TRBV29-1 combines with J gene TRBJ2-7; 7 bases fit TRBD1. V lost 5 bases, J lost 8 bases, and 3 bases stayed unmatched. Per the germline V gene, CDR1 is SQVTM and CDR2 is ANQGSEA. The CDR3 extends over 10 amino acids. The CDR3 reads CSVSTGKQYF. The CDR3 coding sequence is TGCAGCGTTTCGACAGGGAAGCAGTACTTC.

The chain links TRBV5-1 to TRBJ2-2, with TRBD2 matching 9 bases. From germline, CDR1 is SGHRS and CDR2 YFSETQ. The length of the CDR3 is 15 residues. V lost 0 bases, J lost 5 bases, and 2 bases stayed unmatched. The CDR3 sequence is CASSLGLAGTGELFF. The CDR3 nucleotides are TGCGCCAGCAGCTTGGGGCTAGCGGGGACCGGGGAGCTGTTTTTT.

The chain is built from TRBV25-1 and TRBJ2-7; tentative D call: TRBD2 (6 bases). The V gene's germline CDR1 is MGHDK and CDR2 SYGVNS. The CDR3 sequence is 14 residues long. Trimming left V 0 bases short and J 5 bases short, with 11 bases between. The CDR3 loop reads CASSEYQGGDEQYF. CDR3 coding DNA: TGTGCCAGCAGTGAATACCAGGGAGGTGACGAGCAGTACTTC.

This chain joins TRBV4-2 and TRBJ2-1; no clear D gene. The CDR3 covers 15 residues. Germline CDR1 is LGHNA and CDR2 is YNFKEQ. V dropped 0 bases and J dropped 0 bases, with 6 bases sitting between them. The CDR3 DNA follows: TGTGCCAGCAGCCAAGATCCCGGCTCCTACAATGAGCAGTTCTTC. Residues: CASSQDPGSYNEQFF.